The 12 T cell receptor beta chains below all came from one sample that was sequenced in a study of blood T cell repertoires in COVID-19. Measured with immunoSEQ multiplex PCR; TCRdb has only the in-frame clones, and not every one. Of some 200,000 clones in the sample, around 88% are singletons; the top ten hold roughly 1.5%. The sequencing sample was made of peripheral blood. The receptors were gathered from a man aged 18 to 29 with active or convalescent COVID-19.

The V gene is TRBV11-2, the J gene TRBJ2-7; TRBD1 matches at 8 bases. CDR3 length: 15 amino acids. CDR1 SGHAT and CDR2 FQNNGV come from the germline V gene. With 5 bases clipped from V and 5 bases from J, the junction kept 11 bases outside the gene matches. The CDR3, as DNA: TGTGCCAGCAGCCCGAGGGCAGGGGGCATGCACGAGCAGTACTTC. It specifies CASSPRAGGMHEQYF. Full variable domain (outside the CDR3, taken from reference TRBV11-2 and TRBJ2-7): EAGVAQSPRYKIIEKRQSVAFWCNPISGHATLYWYQQILGQGPKLLIQFQNNGVVDDSQLPKDRFSAERLKGVDSTLKIQPAKLEDSAVYLCASSPRAGGMHEQYFGPGTRLTVT.

V gene TRBV14 combines with J gene TRBJ1-4; 7 bases match TRBD1. Germline lookup yields CDR1 SGHDN and CDR2 FVKESK. V lost 1 base, J lost 0 bases, and 11 bases stayed unmatched. The CDR3 covers 19 residues. CDR3 sequence: CASSQGDSSKTATNEKLFF. Here the CDR3 DNA reads TGTGCCAGCAGCCAAGGGGACAGCTCTAAAACTGCAACTAATGAAAAACTGTTTTTT.

The chain recombines TRBV3-1 (or the pseudogene TRBV3-2) with TRBJ2-2; D is possibly TRBD2 (6 bases). This CDR3 comprises 14 residues. The germline V gene encodes CDR1 LGHDT and CDR2 YNNKEL (reference sequence). V was shortened by 3 bases and J by 4 bases, with 9 bases between the two germline ends. CDR3 DNA sequence: TGTGCCAGCAGCCAGGGACTCACCACCGGGGAGCTGTTTTTT. Translation gives CASSQGLTTGELFF.

This chain joins TRBV19 and TRBJ2-7, with a weak D call TRBD1 (5 bases). Germline V CDR1 and CDR2: LNHDA, SQIVND (reference sequence). Trimming took 5 bases from V and 5 from J, leaving 10 bases between them. The CDR3 length is 12 residues. This chain's CDR3 is CASSWQGNEQYF. As DNA, the CDR3 is TGTGCCAGTAGTTGGCAGGGTAACGAGCAGTACTTC.

The J gene is TRBJ2-7, the V gene TRBV5-4; perhaps TRBD2 as D (5 bases). The CDR3 totals 14 residues. V was cut by 1 base and J by 2 bases, with 10 bases left in between. Germline V lookup: CDR1 SGHNT, CDR2 YYREEE (reference sequence). The CDR3 spells CASSLRGLTYEQYF. CDR3 DNA sequence: TGTGCCAGCAGCTTGCGTGGACTGACCTACGAGCAGTACTTC. Drawing the rest from reference TRBV5-4 and TRBJ2-7, the complete variable domain is ETGVTQSPTHLIKTRGQQVTLRCSSQSGHNTVSWYQQALGQGPQFIFQYYREEENGRGNFPPRFSGLQFPNYSSELNVNALELDDSALYLCASSLRGLTYEQYFGPGTRLTVT.

The chain couples TRBV7-8 to TRBJ1-2; 7 bases match TRBD1. The V gene end was trimmed by 1 base and the J gene end by 8 bases; junction bases not matched to a gene: 1. Germline V gives CDR1 SGHVS, CDR2 FQNEAQ. The CDR3 runs 12 residues. CDR3 bases: TGTGCCAGCAGCTTAGGGGGACAGGGCTACACCTTC. Translation gives CASSLGGQGYTF.

The chain has TRBV19 and TRBJ2-3; 9 nucleotides agree with TRBD2. CDR1 is LNHDA, CDR2 SQIVND, per germline (reference sequence). The CDR3 spans 14 residues. V gave up 6 bases and J gave up 8 bases; unmatched junction bases: 9. The CDR3 DNA is TGTGCCAGTAGGCCAGCGGGAGGTTTGGGTACGCAGTATTTT. Its protein is CASRPAGGLGTQYF.

In DNA form, the CDR3 reads TGTGCCACCAGTTCCGGACAGATAAGCTCTGGGGCCAACGTCCTGACTTTC. As protein: CATSSGQISSGANVLTF. J is TRBJ2-6 and V is TRBV24-1; weak D call: TRBD1 (6 bases). This CDR3 is built from 17 residues. V was cut by 6 bases and J by 0 bases, with 14 bases left in between. Germline V gene data show CDR1 as KGHDR and CDR2 as SFDVKD.

This clone has a single count. The chain recombines TRBV27 with TRBJ1-5, with D perhaps matching TRBD1 (6 bases). Germline V gene lookup returns CDR1 MNHEY and CDR2 SMNVEV (reference sequence). The CDR3 loop spans 17 amino acids. V dropped 3 bases and J dropped 0 bases, with 15 bases sitting between them. CDR3 sequence: CASSFYGTQNSNQPQHF. In DNA form, the CDR3 reads TGTGCCAGCAGTTTCTACGGGACACAGAATAGCAATCAGCCCCAGCATTTT.

This clone was seen only a few times. The chain joins TRBV19 to TRBJ2-1; 12 bases align to TRBD2. Trimming took 5 bases from V and 6 from J; bases not matched to a gene: 5. This CDR3 comprises 15 residues. CDR1 is LNHDA and CDR2 is SQIVND in the germline V gene (reference sequence). This CDR3 is CASSLASGRVNEQFF. The CDR3 bases are TGTGCCAGTAGTTTAGCTAGCGGGAGGGTCAATGAGCAGTTCTTC.

This clone was observed a handful of times. The V gene is TRBV18, the J gene TRBJ2-1, with D perhaps TRBD2 (6 bases). V shed 3 bases and J shed 1 base, with 10 bases lying between them. Germline assignment: CDR1 KGHSH and CDR2 LQKENI. The CDR3 runs to 15 residues. The CDR3: CASSPIGGSYNEQFF. The CDR3 DNA reads as TGTGCCAGCTCACCTATCGGGGGATCCTACAATGAGCAGTTCTTC.

The chain couples TRBV6-1 to TRBJ2-2; D is perhaps TRBD1 (7 bases). Trimming took off 4 bases at V and 1 base at J, with 16 bases between the two ends. Germline lookup yields CDR1 MNHNS and CDR2 SASEGT. This CDR3 contains 17 residues. The CDR3 coding sequence is TGTGCCAGCAGTGTAAGAGTCAGGGGGGAGAACACCGGGGAGCTGTTTTTT. It codes for CASSVRVRGENTGELFF.